The 28 T cell receptor beta chains given below trace back to one sample, sequenced in a study of cytomegalovirus exposure and HLA in healthy donors. The PCR used 60 Vbeta and 13 Jbeta primers. Repertoires were generated with immunoSEQ multiplex PCR, while TCRdb's copy carries only in-frame clones and drops some. This table has approximately 130,000 clones, 70% to 80% appearing once. Specimen: PBMCs. The origin of the receptors is a female donor in good health and CMV-seropositive.

V gene TRBV4-1 combines with J gene TRBJ1-4, with 8 bases matching TRBD1. The ends lost 3 bases at V and 7 bases at J; junction bases unmatched: 4. The CDR3 sequence is 14 residues long. Germline CDR1 MGHRA, CDR2 YSYEKL. CDR3 sequence: CASSHRTGTEKLFF. CDR3 nucleotide sequence: TGCGCCAGCAGCCATCGGACAGGGACTGAAAAACTGTTTTTT.

This clone was seen only a few times. The V call is TRBV19, the J call TRBJ1-3; D might be TRBD1 (6 bases). The CDR3 consists of 18 residues. V was clipped by 3 bases and J by 0 bases, with 18 bases between them. CDR1 is LNHDA and CDR2 is SQIVND in the germline V gene (reference sequence). CDR3 sequence reads: CASSISAPDRSSGNTIYF. CDR3 sequence (DNA): TGTGCCAGTAGTATTTCGGCCCCCGACAGGAGCTCTGGAAACACCATATATTTT.

The chain couples TRBV27 to TRBJ2-3; D perhaps matches TRBD1 (6 bases). This CDR3 comprises 14 residues. Per germline, CDR1 MNHEY and CDR2 SMNVEV (reference sequence). Trimming shortened V by 4 bases and J by 4 bases, and 12 bases separated the two germline ends. CDR3 DNA: TGTGCCAGCAGTTCCCACACAGGGCCAGATACGCAGTATTTT. Its protein product is CASSSHTGPDTQYF.

This clone showed up just a few times. The CDR3 protein is CASSSDSGYGYTF. The CDR3 DNA reads as TGTGCCAGCAGTTCCGACTCTGGCTATGGCTACACCTTC. This rearrangement joins TRBV28 to TRBJ1-2, with no clear D. Per germline, CDR1 MDHEN and CDR2 SYDVKM. V was shortened by 4 bases and J by 4 bases, with 10 bases between the two germline ends. This CDR3 has 13 residues.

This chain connects TRBV6-5 to TRBJ1-4; 10 positions match TRBD1. This CDR3 region has 14 residues. With 4 bases clipped from V and 8 bases from J, the junction kept 4 bases outside the gene matches. Per germline, CDR1 MNHEY and CDR2 SVGAGI. The CDR3 nucleotides are TGTGCCAGCAGTTTCCGGGACAGGGGAGAAAAACTGTTTTTT. As protein: CASSFRDRGEKLFF.

The rearrangement joins TRBV6-5 to TRBJ2-7; D perhaps matches TRBD1 (6 bases). This CDR3 comprises 15 residues. Trimming cost V 5 bases and J 3 bases, with 17 bases left between them. The germline V gene has CDR1 MNHEY and CDR2 SVGAGI. The CDR3: CASSNPGDDGYEQYF. The DNA for the CDR3 is TGTGCCAGCAGTAATCCAGGGGATGACGGCTACGAGCAGTACTTC.

This chain links TRBV28 with TRBJ1-2; maybe TRBD1 (5 bases). V was pared by 3 bases and J by 8 bases, with 10 bases between. In germline, CDR1 is MDHEN, CDR2 SYDVKM. CDR3 size: 12 residues. CDR3 sequence reads: CASSLTDVGYTF. In DNA form, the CDR3 reads TGTGCCAGCAGTTTGACAGACGTGGGCTACACCTTC.

This clone was picked up a small number of times. This chain links TRBV5-5 with TRBJ2-7; D ambiguous. The V and J ends lost 4 bases and 0 bases respectively, with 14 bases between them. The CDR3 sequence is 15 residues long. The germline CDR1 and CDR2 sequences are SGHKS and YYEKEE (reference sequence). Here the CDR3 reads CASSPSPRYSYEQYF. The CDR3 DNA is TGTGCCAGCAGCCCCTCACCCAGGTACTCCTACGAGCAGTACTTC.

In DNA form, the CDR3 reads TGTGCCTGGAGTGTACTAGCGGGAGTCTACAATGAGCAGTTCTTC. Translated: CAWSVLAGVYNEQFF. The V call is TRBV30, the J call TRBJ2-1; 11 bases are shared with TRBD2. V trimming: 0 bases; J trimming: 3 bases; junction bases outside the gene matches: 1. CDR1 GTSNPN and CDR2 SVGIG come from the germline V gene (reference sequence). This CDR3 is built from 15 residues.

The chain is built from TRBV6-1 and TRBJ2-1; D unclear. The CDR3 runs to 12 residues. V lost 1 base, J lost 9 bases, and 7 bases lay in between. CDR1 MNHNS and CDR2 SASEGT come from the germline V gene. CDR3 nucleotide sequence: TGTGCCAGCAGTGAAGACTTTCTTGAGCAGTTCTTC. It codes for CASSEDFLEQFF.

The chain couples TRBV5-1 to TRBJ1-1, with TRBD1 matching over 7 bases. Germline trimming cut 2 bases from V and 6 bases from J; bases unmatched to any gene: 4. Germline V lookup: CDR1 SGHRS, CDR2 YFSETQ. CDR3 length: 13 amino acids. DNA of the CDR3: TGCGCCAGCAGCTTAACGACAGGGCCTGAAGCTTTCTTT. Its protein product is CASSLTTGPEAFF.

This chain uses TRBV29-1 with TRBJ1-3, with D perhaps matching TRBD1 (5 bases). The V end lost 5 bases, the J end lost 0 bases, and 8 bases lay between the germline ends. The CDR3 runs 13 residues. CDR1 is SQVTM, CDR2 ANQGSEA, per germline. The chain's CDR3 is CSVLRGSGNTIYF. The CDR3 region has the DNA TGCAGCGTTCTTAGGGGCTCTGGAAACACCATATATTTT.

V is TRBV6-4 and J is TRBJ1-2; D remains unclear. This CDR3 is built from 17 residues. Trimming cost V 4 bases and J 0 bases, with 18 bases left between them. Germline-derived CDR1 and CDR2 are MRHNA and SNTAGT. CDR3 loop: CASSGSRREHSNYGYTF. The CDR3 nucleotides read TGTGCCAGCAGTGGCTCTAGGCGGGAGCATTCTAACTATGGCTACACCTTC.

The CDR3: CASSFEYRAWNEQFF. The CDR3 DNA reads TGTGCCAGCAGCTTCGAATACAGGGCATGGAATGAGCAGTTCTTC. The genes are TRBV7-6 and TRBJ2-1; D is possibly TRBD1 (6 bases). Germline loops: CDR1 SGHVS, CDR2 FNYEAQ. There are 15 residues in the CDR3. With 3 bases removed from V and 7 bases from J, the gap between germline ends came to 16 bases.

This chain joins TRBV27 and TRBJ2-7; 8 nucleotides match TRBD2. This CDR3 region has 16 residues. V lost 7 bases, J lost 3 bases, and 14 bases stayed unmatched. Germline CDR1 is MNHEY and CDR2 is SMNVEV (reference sequence). CDR3 DNA: TGTGCCAGCACCATAAAAGCGGGGGCATTACTCTACGAGCAGTACTTC. Translating it yields CASTIKAGALLYEQYF.

In the case of this clone: Other nucleotide sequences from this sample produce the same CDR3. The chain combines TRBV25-1 with TRBJ1-4; no clear D. Looked up from germline, CDR1 is MGHDK and CDR2 is SYGVNS. This CDR3 comprises 13 residues. The ends were cut back, 0 bases at V and 11 bases at J, with 10 bases in the middle. This CDR3 is CASSEYIRGKLFF. CDR3 sequence (DNA): TGTGCCAGCAGTGAATATATCCGGGGTAAACTGTTTTTT.

This clone turned up a few times. This chain connects TRBV11-2 to TRBJ2-1; TRBD1 matches 7 bases. The CDR3 runs 16 residues. The germline gives CDR1 SGHAT, CDR2 FQNNGV. V lost 2 bases, J lost 4 bases, and 8 bases stayed unmatched. The CDR3 is CASSLILGTVYNEQFF. CDR3 sequence (DNA): TGTGCCAGCAGCTTAATTCTGGGGACAGTATACAATGAGCAGTTCTTC.

V and J are TRBV13 and TRBJ1-4; no firm D call. The germline gives CDR1 PRHDT, CDR2 FYEKMQ (reference sequence). The CDR3 has 16 amino acids. V was shortened by 4 bases and J by 6 bases, with 18 bases between the two germline ends. The DNA for the CDR3 is TGTGCCAGCAGCTACCGAAGTGGGAGGGTTGATGAAAAACTGTTTTTT. It translates to CASSYRSGRVDEKLFF.

This clone has more than one count but fewer than ten. V gene TRBV19 combines with J gene TRBJ2-7; 9 nucleotides line up with TRBD2. CDR1 and CDR2 (germline): LNHDA, SQIVND (reference sequence). CDR3 length: 14 amino acids. V lost 5 bases and J lost 3; bases outside the gene matches: 5. The CDR3 DNA is TGTGCCAGTAGTTTAAGGACTAGCGACTACGAGCAGTACTTC. Its translation is CASSLRTSDYEQYF.

J is TRBJ2-2 and V is TRBV14; 7 bases are a match to TRBD1. The CDR3 is made up of 17 amino acids. The V gene's germline CDR1 is SGHDN and CDR2 FVKESK. V lost 1 base, J lost 5 bases, and 10 bases stayed unmatched. The CDR3 here is CASSQGGKGGRTGELFF. Written as DNA, the CDR3 is TGTGCCAGCAGCCAAGGAGGGAAAGGGGGCAGGACCGGGGAGCTGTTTTTT.

The V and J genes are TRBV5-1 and TRBJ1-1; 8 positions match TRBD1. Germline assignment: CDR1 SGHRS and CDR2 YFSETQ. CDR3 size: 14 residues. V shed 5 bases and J 5 bases; nucleotides not matched to a gene: 8. This chain's CDR3 is CASSLGQGETEAFF. CDR3 DNA: TGCGCCAGCAGTTTAGGACAGGGAGAGACTGAAGCTTTCTTT.

This clone was found once. The chain has TRBV14 and TRBJ1-2; 10 bases fit TRBD1. V was pared by 4 bases and J by 8 bases, with 4 bases of the junction left unmatched. The CDR3 is 13 residues long. The germline gives CDR1 SGHDN, CDR2 FVKESK. The CDR3 loop is CASSPGQGRGYTF. The CDR3 coding sequence is TGTGCCAGCAGCCCGGGACAGGGGCGCGGCTACACCTTC.

The chain couples TRBV29-1 to TRBJ1-2; the D is unclear. The CDR3 extends over 15 amino acids. Trimming left V 0 bases short and J 3 bases short, with 14 bases between. Per germline, CDR1 SQVTM and CDR2 ANQGSEA. The CDR3 bases are TGCAGCGTTGAAGATCACGGCGGGCCCTACTATGGCTACACCTTC. It specifies CSVEDHGGPYYGYTF.

V gene TRBV10-1 combines with J gene TRBJ1-3; possibly TRBD1 for D (5 bases). The CDR3 has 16 residues. Trimming left V 3 bases short and J 2 bases short, with 14 bases between. Looked up from germline, CDR1 is WNHNN and CDR2 is SYGVQD (reference sequence). CDR3 region: CASSDLAAGPGNTIYF. CDR3 DNA sequence: TGCGCCAGCAGTGATCTTGCCGCGGGGCCTGGAAACACCATATATTTT.

This sequence joins TRBV13 and TRBJ2-1; 10 nucleotides agree with TRBD2. The CDR3 length is 18 residues. Trimming at V came to 2 bases and at J to 8 bases, leaving 15 bases not matched to a gene. Per germline, CDR1 PRHDT and CDR2 FYEKMQ (reference sequence). The DNA of the CDR3 is TGTGCCAGCAGCTTAATGGGGTCTAGCGGGAGTCAAGTCCATGAGCAGTTCTTC. It is translated as CASSLMGSSGSQVHEQFF.

The gene calls are TRBV9 and TRBJ2-3; D not certain. The V end was cut by 0 bases, the J end by 2 bases, with 4 bases between. Germline V gives CDR1 SGDLS, CDR2 YYNGEE. The CDR3 covers 13 residues. CDR3 sequence reads: CASSVDYTDTQYF. CDR3 nucleotide sequence: TGTGCCAGCAGCGTAGACTACACAGATACGCAGTATTTT.

The chain links TRBV2 to TRBJ2-1; 12 bases agree with TRBD2. The CDR3 loop spans 14 amino acids. The ends lost 5 bases at V and 6 bases at J; junction bases unmatched: 2. CDR1 is SNHLY and CDR2 is FYNNEI in the germline V gene. The CDR3 sequence: CASSSSGRANEQFF. The CDR3 region has the DNA TGTGCCAGCAGTTCTAGCGGGAGGGCCAATGAGCAGTTCTTC.

V gene TRBV14 combines with J gene TRBJ1-2; D call uncertain. Trimming took 0 bases from V and 9 from J, leaving 14 bases between them. The V gene's germline CDR1 is SGHDN and CDR2 FVKESK. The CDR3 runs to 14 residues. The CDR3 DNA reads as TGTGCCAGCAGCCAAGATCCCCTTCCGAGGCGCTACACCTTC. Protein: CASSQDPLPRRYTF.